This T cell receptor (beta chain) was identified during a study of blood T cell repertoires in COVID-19. Study overall: The United States, Italy and Spain supplied acute and convalescent COVID-19 samples. PBMCs, B-cell-depleted T cells, or T cells were the source of the cDNA or gDNA that made up the material.

Only in-frame clones appear in the TCRdb table, and some are missing; sequencing was by immunoSEQ multiplex PCR. The table records 95,000 to 110,000 clones, roughly 82% of them present only once. Germline lookup yields CDR1 MGHRA and CDR2 YSYEKL. Trimming stripped 0 bases from V and 5 bases from J, with 13 bases between. This CDR3 has 15 amino acids. The sequenced sample was peripheral blood. The TCR comes from a human donor in a cohort sampled during active COVID-19. The rearrangement uses TRBV4-1 and TRBJ1-1, with D uncertain. CDR3 loop: CASSQERGWRTEAFF. Written as DNA, the CDR3 is TGCGCCAGCAGCCAAGAACGGGGATGGAGGACTGAAGCTTTCTTT.